The clone carrying this T cell receptor (beta chain) was seen only a few times. Its target is unknown. The sample comes from a study of response to subunit inactivated influenza vaccine. Study-level results: Every seasonal influenza vaccination brings in few new T cells, the authors suggested.

A single record per CDR3 protein comes from TCRdb applying MiXCR to the RT-PCR reads. The sample yields under 750,000 distinct CDR3 sequences, 12% seen once. V was pared by 8 bases and J by 4 bases, with 14 bases between. The germline CDR1 and CDR2 sequences are GTSNPN and SVGIG (reference sequence). The CDR3 length is 13 residues. This sequence originates from a middle-aged man who received an inactivated influenza vaccine. The J gene is TRBJ1-4, the V gene TRBV30; D ambiguous. The specimen comprised PBMCs from blood, sampled on the day of vaccination. The CDR3 DNA reads TGTGCCCAGGTCGGCGGCGATAATGAAAAACTGTTTTTT. It is translated as CAQVGGDNEKLFF.